The 4 T cell receptor beta chains given below trace back to one sample, sequenced in a study of control samples from healthy donors and cancer patients. Profiled with immunoSEQ multiplex PCR; TCRdb holds only in-frame clones, not every one. The table shows 150,000 to 200,000 clones, with 75% to 95% occurring only once. Sequenced material: blood. These receptors all come from a woman between 35 and 50 years old in good health.

This clone was recorded a few times. This chain uses TRBV7-9 with TRBJ1-6; D unclear. CDR1 and CDR2 from the germline V gene are SEHNR and FQNEAQ (reference sequence). V was pared by 3 bases and J by 5 bases, with 11 bases between. This CDR3 spans 15 amino acids. CDR3 sequence: CASSFRAENNSPLHF. As DNA, the CDR3 is TGTGCCAGCAGCTTTCGGGCAGAAAATAATTCACCCCTCCACTTT.

The chain joins TRBV14 to TRBJ1-1; the D is unclear. Deletions cut 0 bases from V and 7 bases from J, with 12 bases between. CDR1 and CDR2 (germline): SGHDN, FVKESK. The CDR3 has 14 residues. DNA of the CDR3: TGTGCCAGCAGCCAAGAGGACTACGATATTGAAGCTTTCTTT. Amino acids: CASSQEDYDIEAFF.

The V and J genes are TRBV7-3 and TRBJ1-3; TRBD1 is a possible D gene (5 bases). The V gene lost 1 base and the J gene lost 3 bases, with 25 bases spanning the gap. The CDR3 runs 20 residues. Germline CDR1 is SGHTA and CDR2 is FQGTGA. The CDR3 spells CASSLRSQGFCLGLGNTIYF. The DNA for the CDR3 is TGTGCCAGCAGCTTAAGGTCGCAGGGATTCTGTCTAGGTCTTGGAAACACCATATATTTT.

The V call is TRBV6-5, the J call TRBJ2-7, with D maybe TRBD2 (6 bases). Trimming took off 0 bases at V and 6 bases at J, with 12 bases between the two ends. This CDR3 is 14 amino acids long. Germline V lookup: CDR1 MNHEY, CDR2 SVGAGI. The CDR3: CASSYSEGRTEQYF. DNA for the CDR3: TGTGCCAGCAGTTACTCGGAGGGACGAACCGAGCAGTACTTC.